What follows describes a single T cell receptor beta chain. The sample comes from a study of shared clonotypes between healthy human individuals. Germline trimming cut 3 bases from V and 3 bases from J; bases unmatched to any gene: 6. CDR3 length equals 16 residues. Germline values: CDR1 MDHEN, CDR2 SYDVKM. The protocol was immunoSEQ multiplex PCR, while the TCRdb copy is restricted to in-frame clones and leaves out a portion. This table holds 2 million to 3 million clones, more than 85% found once. The sequenced sample consisted of naive CD4+ T cells from PBMCs. The sample's subset: CD45RA+ positively selected. The clonotype originates from a man between 18 and 29 years old in good health. Some clones in this sample may be carry-over from other donors' samples. The chain has TRBV28 and TRBJ1-1, with 11 bases aligning to TRBD1. CDR3 DNA: TGTGCCAGCAGTTTTCGGACAGGGGGCAGGGACACTGAAGCTTTCTTT. Its translation is CASSFRTGGRDTEAFF.